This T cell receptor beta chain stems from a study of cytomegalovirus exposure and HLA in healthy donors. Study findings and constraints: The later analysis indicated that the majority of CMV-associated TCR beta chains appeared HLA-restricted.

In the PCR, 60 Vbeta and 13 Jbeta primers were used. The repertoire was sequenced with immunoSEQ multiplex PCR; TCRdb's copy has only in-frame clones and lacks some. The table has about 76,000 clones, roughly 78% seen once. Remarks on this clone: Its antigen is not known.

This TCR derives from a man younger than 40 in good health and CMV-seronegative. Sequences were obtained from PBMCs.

The CDR3 sequence is CASSVGGGHPYEQYF. In nucleotides, the CDR3 is TGTGCCAGCAGCGTTGGGGGGGGACACCCCTACGAGCAGTACTTC. The chain employs TRBV9 and TRBJ2-7, with D perhaps TRBD2 (7 bases). The V end lost 2 bases, the J end lost 2 bases, and 14 bases lay between the germline ends. This CDR3 has 15 residues. CDR1 is SGDLS, CDR2 YYNGEE, per germline.